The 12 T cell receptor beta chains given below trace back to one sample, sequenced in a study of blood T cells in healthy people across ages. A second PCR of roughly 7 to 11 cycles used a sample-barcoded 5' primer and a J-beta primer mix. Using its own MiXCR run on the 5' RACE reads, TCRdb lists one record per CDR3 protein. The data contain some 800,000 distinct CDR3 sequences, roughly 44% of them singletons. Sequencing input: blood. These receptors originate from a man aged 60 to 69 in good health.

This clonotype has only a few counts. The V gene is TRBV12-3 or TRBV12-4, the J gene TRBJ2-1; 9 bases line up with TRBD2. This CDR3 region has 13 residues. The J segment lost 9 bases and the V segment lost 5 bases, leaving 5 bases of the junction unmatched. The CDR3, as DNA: TGTGCCAGCAGTGGCGGGGGGGCAGCTGAGCAGTTCTTC. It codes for CASSGGGAAEQFF.

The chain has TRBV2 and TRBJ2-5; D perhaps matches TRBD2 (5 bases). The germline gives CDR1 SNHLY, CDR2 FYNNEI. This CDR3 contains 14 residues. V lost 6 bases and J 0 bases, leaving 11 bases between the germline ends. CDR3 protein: CASSEGSYQETQYF. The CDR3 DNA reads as TGTGCCAGCAGCGAGGGTTCGTACCAAGAGACCCAGTACTTC.

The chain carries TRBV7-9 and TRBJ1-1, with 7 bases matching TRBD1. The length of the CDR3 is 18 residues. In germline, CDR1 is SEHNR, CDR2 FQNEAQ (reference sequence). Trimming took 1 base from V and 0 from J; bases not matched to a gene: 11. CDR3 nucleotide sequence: TGTGCCAGCAGCTTAGTCCGTCCGGGACAGACTTTGAACACTGAAGCTTTCTTT. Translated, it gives CASSLVRPGQTLNTEAFF.

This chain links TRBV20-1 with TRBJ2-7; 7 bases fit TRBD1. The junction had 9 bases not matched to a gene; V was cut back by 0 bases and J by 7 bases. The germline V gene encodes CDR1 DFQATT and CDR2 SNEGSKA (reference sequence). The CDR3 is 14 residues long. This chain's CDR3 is CSARDTTGVREQYF. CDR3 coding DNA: TGCAGTGCTAGAGACACTACAGGGGTGAGGGAGCAGTACTTC.

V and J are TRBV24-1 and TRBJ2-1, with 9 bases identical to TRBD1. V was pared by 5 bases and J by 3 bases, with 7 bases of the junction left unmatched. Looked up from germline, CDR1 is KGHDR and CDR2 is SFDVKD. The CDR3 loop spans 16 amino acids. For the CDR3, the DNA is TGTGCCACCAGTGGGGTACAGGGGGCTCTCTACAATGAGCAGTTCTTC. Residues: CATSGVQGALYNEQFF.

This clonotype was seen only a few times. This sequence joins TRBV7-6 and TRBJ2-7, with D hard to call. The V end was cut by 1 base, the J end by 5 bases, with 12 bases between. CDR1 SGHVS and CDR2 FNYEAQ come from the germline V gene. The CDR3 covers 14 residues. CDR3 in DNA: TGTGCCAGCAGCTTAGTCCCATCGGATCACGAGCAGTACTTC. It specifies CASSLVPSDHEQYF. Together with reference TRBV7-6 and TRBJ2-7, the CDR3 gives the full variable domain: GAGVSQSPRYKVTKRGQDVALRCDPISGHVSLYWYRQALGQGPEFLTYFNYEAQQDKSGLPNDRFSAERPEGSISTLTIQRTEQRDSAMYRCASSLVPSDHEQYFGPGTRLTVT.

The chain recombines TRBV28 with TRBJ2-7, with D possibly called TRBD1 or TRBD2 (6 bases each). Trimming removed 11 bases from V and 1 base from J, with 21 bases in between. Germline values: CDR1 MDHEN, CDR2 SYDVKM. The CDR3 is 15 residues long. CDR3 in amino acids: CAGGGGTGGSYEQYF. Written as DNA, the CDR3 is TGTGCCGGAGGAGGGGGGACGGGCGGTTCCTACGAGCAGTACTTC.

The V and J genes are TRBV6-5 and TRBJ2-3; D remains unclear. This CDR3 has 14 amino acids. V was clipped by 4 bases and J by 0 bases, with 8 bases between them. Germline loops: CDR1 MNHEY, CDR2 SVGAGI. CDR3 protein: CASSSRPSTDTQYF. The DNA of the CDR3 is TGTGCCAGCAGTTCTAGGCCTAGCACAGATACGCAGTATTTT.

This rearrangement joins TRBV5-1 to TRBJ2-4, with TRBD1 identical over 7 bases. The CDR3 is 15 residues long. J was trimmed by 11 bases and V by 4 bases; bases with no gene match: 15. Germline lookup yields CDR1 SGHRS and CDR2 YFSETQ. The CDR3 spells CASSPLQGKANVQYF. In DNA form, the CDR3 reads TGCGCCAGCAGCCCATTACAGGGGAAGGCTAACGTTCAGTACTTC. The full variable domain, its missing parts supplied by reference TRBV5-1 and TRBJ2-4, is KAGVTQTPRYLIKTRGQQVTLSCSPISGHRSVSWYQQTPGQGLQFLFEYFSETQRNKGNFPGRFSGRQFSNSRSEMNVSTLELGDSALYLCASSPLQGKANVQYFGAGTRLSVL.

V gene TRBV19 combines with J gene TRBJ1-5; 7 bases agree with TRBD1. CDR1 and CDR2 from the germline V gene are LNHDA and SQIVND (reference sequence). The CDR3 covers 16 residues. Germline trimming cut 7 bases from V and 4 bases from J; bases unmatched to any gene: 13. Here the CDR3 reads CASIERPGQPNQPQHF. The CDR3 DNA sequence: TGTGCCAGTATTGAACGCCCGGGACAGCCGAATCAGCCCCAGCATTTT.

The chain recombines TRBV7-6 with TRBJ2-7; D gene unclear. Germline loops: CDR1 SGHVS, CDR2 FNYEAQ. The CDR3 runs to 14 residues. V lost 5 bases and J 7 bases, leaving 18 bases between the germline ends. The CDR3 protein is CASSISRSYNEQYF. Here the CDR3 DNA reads TGTGCCAGCAGCATTTCCCGGTCCTACAATGAGCAGTACTTC. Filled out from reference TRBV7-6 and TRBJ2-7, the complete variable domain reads GAGVSQSPRYKVTKRGQDVALRCDPISGHVSLYWYRQALGQGPEFLTYFNYEAQQDKSGLPNDRFSAERPEGSISTLTIQRTEQRDSAMYRCASSISRSYNEQYFGPGTRLTVT.

The CDR3 region is CASSLVRGVRGNNEQYF. CDR3 DNA: TGTGCCAGCAGCTTAGTTAGGGGGGTCAGGGGAAATAATGAGCAGTACTTC. This sequence joins TRBV7-2 and TRBJ2-5, with D possibly called TRBD1 or TRBD2 (6 bases each). The CDR3 spans 17 residues. Germline lookup yields CDR1 SGHTA and CDR2 FQGNSA. Trimming took 1 base from V and 11 from J, leaving 26 bases between them.